The entry below describes one TCR beta chain. Its antigen is unknown. The data stem from a study of blood T cells in healthy people across ages. Study conclusions and caveats: Roughly linear age-related decline in beta diversity appeared, significant by age about 40.

Next came a second PCR, run for roughly 6 to 11 cycles, which used a sample-barcoded 5' primer along with a J-beta primer mix. Each TCR beta cDNA got a 12-nucleotide random molecular identifier. Any given sample supplied a minimum of 3 million CDR3-containing paired-end reads. TCRdb processed the 5' RACE reads anew with MiXCR; each CDR3 protein has one entry. The table records under 850,000 distinct CDR3 sequences, approximately 35% of them present only once. Germline lookup yields CDR1 SGHDN and CDR2 FVKESK. The CDR3 length is 16 residues. Unmatched junction bases numbered 9, after V lost 4 bases and J lost 4 bases. The donors, healthy Caucasians from Russia, were aged about 6 to 100.

Specimen: blood. This TCR derives from a man between 18 and 35 years old in good health. This sequence joins TRBV14 and TRBJ1-4; 7 bases are shared with TRBD1. The CDR3 loop reads CASSRWRGRDNEKLFF. The DNA of the CDR3 is TGTGCCAGCAGCCGATGGAGGGGGCGGGATAATGAAAAACTGTTTTTT.